This T cell receptor (beta chain) was sequenced in a study of CD8+ T cells in alopecia areata. The treatment here: oral pan-JAK inhibitor, 5-10 mg twice daily. Germline-derived CDR1 and CDR2 are MRHNA and SNTAGT. The CDR3 contains 14 residues. V shed 3 bases and J shed 8 bases, with 13 bases lying between them. TCR sequencing used cDNA made by reverse transcription of extracted RNA. Libraries were prepared by immunoSEQ multiplex PCR; TCRdb keeps only in-frame clonotypes and omits some of them. The repertoire consists of about 210,000 clones, with around three fifths occurring once and the leading ten covering around 4.2%.

The chain joins TRBV6-4 to TRBJ1-4; D may be TRBD1 (5 bases). The TCR originated in a human donor with alopecia areata. The sample was CD4+ T cells sorted from blood, taken at week 4, from a patient treated with tofacitinib. This CDR3 reads CASSDNQGGEKLFF. CDR3 nucleotides: TGTGCCAGCAGTGATAACCAGGGAGGAGAAAAACTGTTTTTT.